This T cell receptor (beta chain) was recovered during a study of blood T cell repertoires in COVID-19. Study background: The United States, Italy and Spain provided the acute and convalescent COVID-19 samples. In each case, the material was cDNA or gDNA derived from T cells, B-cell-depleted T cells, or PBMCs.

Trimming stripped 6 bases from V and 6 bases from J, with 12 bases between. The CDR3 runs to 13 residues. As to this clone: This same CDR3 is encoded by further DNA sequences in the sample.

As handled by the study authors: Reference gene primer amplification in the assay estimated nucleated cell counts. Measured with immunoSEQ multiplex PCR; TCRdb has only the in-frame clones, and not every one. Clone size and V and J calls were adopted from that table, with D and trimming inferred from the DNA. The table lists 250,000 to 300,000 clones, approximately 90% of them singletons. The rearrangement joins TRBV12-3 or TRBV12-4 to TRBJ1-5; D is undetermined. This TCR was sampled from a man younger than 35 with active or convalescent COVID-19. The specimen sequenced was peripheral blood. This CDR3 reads CASSLTGVQPQHF. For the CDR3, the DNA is TGTGCCAGCAGCCTCACGGGAGTTCAGCCCCAGCATTTT.